Below are 17 T cell receptor beta chains sequenced from a single sample in a study of memory CD4+ T cells and cytomegalovirus serostatus. The sort gate was single viable CD3+CD4+CD8-CD45RO+ cells for memory CD4+ T cells. Assay used: immunoSEQ multiplex PCR; TCRdb lists only in-frame clones, some missing. The repertoire holds roughly 42,000 clones, with approximately 80% as singletons. The sequencing sample was made of memory CD4+ T cells from blood. Receptors originate from an adult in good health and CMV-seronegative.

The chain carries TRBV5-1 and TRBJ1-1, with a weak D call TRBD1 (6 bases). Trimming removed 3 bases from V and 4 bases from J, with 13 bases in between. Germline V gene lookup returns CDR1 SGHRS and CDR2 YFSETQ. This CDR3 is built from 14 residues. CDR3 sequence reads: CASSSLDRSTEAFF. DNA for the CDR3: TGCGCCAGCAGCTCCCTGGACAGAAGCACTGAAGCTTTCTTT.

This clone was recorded a few times. The chain carries TRBV2 and TRBJ1-4, with D possibly matching TRBD1 (5 bases). This CDR3 is built from 15 residues. V was clipped by 7 bases and J by 3 bases, with 15 bases between them. CDR1 is SNHLY, CDR2 FYNNEI, per germline. Here the CDR3 reads CASTQAGRANEKLFF. DNA of the CDR3: TGTGCCAGCACCCAGGCAGGGCGAGCTAATGAAAAACTGTTTTTT.

The chain combines TRBV19 with TRBJ1-6, with a weak D call TRBD1 (6 bases). Trimming shortened V by 4 bases and J by 5 bases, and 9 bases separated the two germline ends. There are 14 residues in the CDR3. The V gene's germline CDR1 is LNHDA and CDR2 SQIVND (reference sequence). The CDR3, as DNA: TGTGCCAGTAGTACAGGGGCGGATAATTCACCCCTCCACTTT. Translated, it gives CASSTGADNSPLHF.

The chain joins TRBV2 to TRBJ1-6; D not certain. The CDR3 contains 13 residues. The germline V gene has CDR1 SNHLY and CDR2 FYNNEI. The V gene lost 7 bases and the J gene lost 9 bases, with 13 bases spanning the gap. As DNA, the CDR3 is TGTGCCAGCATGGTGTCGTGGGGTTCACCCCTCCACTTT. Translated: CASMVSWGSPLHF. Full variable domain (remainder filled in from reference TRBV2 and TRBJ1-6): EPEVTQTPSHQVTQMGQEVILRCVPISNHLYFYWYRQILGQKVEFLVSFYNNEISEKSEIFDDQFSVERPDGSNFTLKIRSTKLEDSAMYFCASMVSWGSPLHFGNGTRLTVT.

This clone was found a few times. Other DNA sequences in this sample translate to the same CDR3. V is TRBV6-1 and J is TRBJ1-5; D is unclear. The CDR3 has 14 amino acids. Germline V lookup: CDR1 MNHNS, CDR2 SASEGT. Trimming shortened V by 0 bases and J by 5 bases, and 8 bases separated the two germline ends. CDR3 in DNA: TGTGCCAGCAGTGAAGCTCGTGGGTATCAGCCCCAGCATTTT. This sequence encodes CASSEARGYQPQHF.

V gene TRBV6-1 combines with J gene TRBJ1-1; D perhaps matches TRBD1 (5 bases). Germline CDR1 reads MNHNS; CDR2 reads SASEGT. This CDR3 is 14 amino acids long. The V gene lost 0 bases and the J gene lost 6 bases, with 11 bases spanning the gap. In DNA form, the CDR3 reads TGTGCCAGCAGTGAAGCGTGGGGAGGGGCTGAAGCTTTCTTT. Protein product: CASSEAWGGAEAFF.

The genes are TRBV19 and TRBJ1-5; D not resolved. The CDR3 spans 15 residues. Germline V gives CDR1 LNHDA, CDR2 SQIVND (reference sequence). V was clipped by 5 bases and J by 4 bases, with 15 bases between them. The CDR3 bases are TGTGCCAGTAGTTCCCAAGCCCCTTCTAATCAGCCCCAGCATTTT. Translation: CASSSQAPSNQPQHF.

The CDR3 protein is CASKVSGVQETQYF. CDR3 DNA: TGTGCCAGCAAGGTTAGCGGGGTCCAAGAGACCCAGTACTTC. The chain recombines TRBV21-1 with TRBJ2-5; the table calls TRBD2, which could not be checked here. TRBV21-1 is deemed a pseudogene. This CDR3 spans 14 amino acids.

Worth noting for this clone: This is likely a read error, given that the CDR3 carries no conserved phenylalanine or tryptophan at its end. No DNA is shown, since the ends of the CDR3 on it are uncertain; the CDR3 is the one TCRdb lists. The V and J genes are TRBV7-8 and TRBJ1-2. With termini counted, the CDR3 has 12 amino acids. Germline V CDR1 and CDR2: SGHVS, FQNEAQ. This chain's CDR3 is CASSLDDGGPTV.

This chain uses TRBV12-5 with TRBJ2-3, with TRBD2 matching 9 bases. The CDR3 covers 16 residues. J gave up 0 bases and V 2 bases, and 3 bases lay outside the gene matches. Germline-derived CDR1 and CDR2 are LGHNT and FRNRAP. The CDR3 coding sequence is TGTGCTAGTGGTTTGTCGCTAGCGGGAAGCACAGATACGCAGTATTTT. Translating gives CASGLSLAGSTDTQYF.

The chain links TRBV7-6 to TRBJ2-1; D is ambiguous. Germline CDR1 reads SGHVS; CDR2 reads FNYEAQ. The CDR3 contains 13 residues. Between the trimmed V and J ends, which lost 2 bases and 6 bases, there was a span of 8 bases. CDR3 sequence reads: CASSLTASNEQFF. The CDR3 DNA follows: TGTGCCAGCAGCTTAACCGCTAGCAATGAGCAGTTCTTC.

The chain has TRBV4-1 and TRBJ1-5, with TRBD1 as a possible D gene (5 bases). The germline CDR1 and CDR2 sequences are MGHRA and YSYEKL. V was cut by 2 bases and J by 7 bases, with 15 bases left in between. This CDR3 is 15 amino acids long. The CDR3 sequence is CASSQSATRGQPQHF. The CDR3 bases are TGCGCCAGCAGCCAAAGCGCCACGAGGGGCCAGCCCCAGCATTTT.

This sequence joins TRBV25-1 and TRBJ2-3; possibly TRBD2 for D (5 bases). This CDR3 comprises 17 residues. Between the trimmed V and J ends, which lost 4 bases and 4 bases, there was a span of 21 bases. The V gene's germline CDR1 is MGHDK and CDR2 SYGVNS. CDR3 sequence reads: CASSVLNSAALSDTQYF. The CDR3 bases are TGTGCCAGCAGTGTCTTAAATAGCGCGGCTCTCTCAGATACGCAGTATTTT.

The DNA of the CDR3 is TGCGCCAGCAGGATTGACAGTGATGGCTACACCTTC. Translated: CASRIDSDGYTF. V and J are TRBV5-1 and TRBJ1-2; the D gene is possibly TRBD1 (5 bases). The CDR3 runs to 12 residues. The V gene lost 5 bases and the J gene lost 6 bases, with 11 bases spanning the gap. Germline-derived CDR1 and CDR2 are SGHRS and YFSETQ.

This clone was detected once. V gene TRBV11-3 combines with J gene TRBJ2-3; D perhaps matches TRBD1 (6 bases). The V gene lost 1 base and the J gene lost 2 bases, with 10 bases spanning the gap. The length of the CDR3 is 15 residues. CDR1 and CDR2 from the germline V gene are SGHNT and YENEEA. The CDR3 region has the DNA TGTGCCAGCAGCTTAGGGACAGAATTCACAGATACGCAGTATTTT. Translation gives CASSLGTEFTDTQYF.

The V call is TRBV30, the J call TRBJ1-2; D is possibly TRBD1 (6 bases). The CDR3 is 15 residues long. CDR1 and CDR2 (germline): GTSNPN, SVGIG (reference sequence). Trimming left V 4 bases short and J 3 bases short, with 18 bases between. CDR3 amino acids: CAWTGATGIHYGYTF. CDR3 in DNA: TGTGCCTGGACCGGAGCCACAGGGATTCACTATGGCTACACCTTC.

This chain connects TRBV9 to TRBJ2-1, with 8 bases matching TRBD2. The trim removed 1 base at V and 9 bases at J, leaving 6 bases unmatched. Germline V gene lookup returns CDR1 SGDLS and CDR2 YYNGEE. The CDR3 is 14 amino acids. The CDR3 bases are TGTGCCAGCAGCGTACTGGCGGGGGGAGGTGAGCAGTTCTTC. Translating it yields CASSVLAGGGEQFF.